This paragraph reports one TCR beta chain. What it recognizes is unknown. The entry originates in a study of blood T cells in healthy people across ages. Findings and limits, study-wide: Estimates of total diversity, which came from one million sequenced T cells, were considered to be underestimates. Age showed a roughly linear inverse relationship with TCR beta diversity per million T cells.

The CDR3 runs to 13 residues. The V end lost 1 base, the J end lost 7 bases, and 8 bases lay between the germline ends. Germline lookup yields CDR1 SGHVS and CDR2 FQNEAQ. Using a J-beta primer mix together with a sample-barcoded 5' primer, a second PCR was run for about 6 to 12 cycles. TCRdb re-analysed the 5' RACE reads in MiXCR, keeping a single row per CDR3 protein. The sample records fewer than 2,000,000 distinct CDR3 sequences, about 31% being singletons. Collection of 8.5 to 10 milliliters of peripheral blood was performed for each donor. The sequenced sample was blood. The chain combines TRBV7-8 with TRBJ1-5, with no clear D. The TCR originated in a woman in her thirties in good health. Here the CDR3 reads CASSLGAPQPQHF. The CDR3 DNA reads as TGTGCCAGCAGCTTAGGTGCGCCACAGCCCCAGCATTTT.